Listed here are 27 T cell receptor beta chains from one sample, sequenced in a study of blood T cell repertoires in COVID-19. Method: immunoSEQ multiplex PCR; TCRdb's copy keeps in-frame clones and lacks some. There are 30,000 to 40,000 clones in the sample; around four fifths occur only once, and 4.8% lies in the top ten. Source material: peripheral blood. Receptors were obtained from a man aged 45 to 65 with active COVID-19.

J is TRBJ2-7 and V is TRBV20-1, with D perhaps TRBD2 (5 bases). The V gene lost 3 bases and the J gene lost 6 bases, with 9 bases spanning the gap. This CDR3 region has 11 residues. The germline CDR1 and CDR2 sequences are DFQATT and SNEGSKA (reference sequence). The CDR3 sequence is CSARRAGEQYF. In DNA form, the CDR3 reads TGCAGTGCTAGGCGGGCGGGCGAGCAGTACTTC.

V usage is TRBV2 and J usage is TRBJ1-1, with D perhaps matching TRBD1 (6 bases). Germline values: CDR1 SNHLY, CDR2 FYNNEI. V gave up 5 bases and J gave up 2 bases, with 9 bases separating them. The CDR3 runs to 13 residues. CDR3 amino acids: CASSLQGNTEAFF. Here the CDR3 DNA reads TGTGCCAGCAGTTTACAGGGCAACACTGAAGCTTTCTTT. The full variable domain, in which reference TRBV2 and TRBJ1-1 provide the parts outside the CDR3, is EPEVTQTPSHQVTQMGQEVILRCVPISNHLYFYWYRQILGQKVEFLVSFYNNEISEKSEIFDDQFSVERPDGSNFTLKIRSTKLEDSAMYFCASSLQGNTEAFFGQGTRLTVV.

The chain links TRBV27 to TRBJ2-1; D is perhaps TRBD1 (6 bases). The CDR3 extends over 15 amino acids. Per the germline V gene, CDR1 is MNHEY and CDR2 is SMNVEV (reference sequence). Trimming shortened V by 7 bases and J by 2 bases, and 15 bases separated the two germline ends. CDR3 bases: TGTGCCAGCACCCTGGGGGCTGGGCCCTACAATGAGCAGTTCTTC. It is translated as CASTLGAGPYNEQFF.

The chain carries TRBV28 and TRBJ2-7; D is possibly TRBD1 (6 bases). The CDR3 loop spans 15 amino acids. Between the trimmed V and J ends, which lost 6 bases and 6 bases, there was a span of 21 bases. Germline V gene sequence: CDR1 MDHEN, CDR2 SYDVKM. The CDR3 DNA reads as TGTGCCAGCAGCCTCGTACAGGGTACCGGCTCCGAGCAGTACTTC. Its protein is CASSLVQGTGSEQYF.

This chain uses TRBV9 with TRBJ2-2; D may be TRBD1 (6 bases). CDR1 and CDR2 from the germline V gene are SGDLS and YYNGEE. The CDR3 sequence is 14 residues long. Deletions cut 7 bases from V and 1 base from J, with 11 bases between. CDR3: CASGSQGNTGELFF. The CDR3 nucleotides read TGTGCCAGCGGGTCACAGGGGAACACCGGGGAGCTGTTTTTT. The whole variable domain, remainder taken from reference TRBV9 and TRBJ2-2, is DSGVTQTPKHLITATGQRVTLRCSPRSGDLSVYWYQQSLDQGLQFLIQYYNGEERAKGNILERFSAQQFPDLHSELNLSSLELGDSALYFCASGSQGNTGELFFGEGSRLTVL.

The count of this clone is one. This rearrangement joins TRBV5-6 to TRBJ2-3, with TRBD2 as a possible D gene (5 bases). Germline V lookup: CDR1 SGHDT, CDR2 YYEEEE. The V gene lost 4 bases and the J gene lost 1 base, with 13 bases spanning the gap. This CDR3 region has 15 residues. The CDR3 here is CASSLGGSGTDTQYF. The CDR3 DNA sequence: TGTGCCAGCAGCCTCGGAGGAAGCGGCACAGATACGCAGTATTTT.

The chain couples TRBV11-2 to TRBJ1-1; 7 bases fit TRBD1. Germline V gene data show CDR1 as SGHAT and CDR2 as FQNNGV. V gave up 2 bases and J gave up 4 bases; unmatched junction bases: 4. This CDR3 is built from 14 residues. In DNA, the CDR3 is TGTGCCAGCAGCTTATCTTCAGGGGGCACTGAAGCTTTCTTT. Protein product: CASSLSSGGTEAFF.

By proportion, this clone is medium-sized. The chain uses TRBV6-5 and TRBJ2-7; D is unresolved. The V gene's germline CDR1 is MNHEY and CDR2 SVGAGI. The CDR3 is 14 amino acids. V lost 2 bases and J lost 6, with 14 bases in between. The CDR3 loop reads CASSYGEGSSEQYF. CDR3 DNA sequence: TGTGCCAGCAGTTACGGAGAAGGTTCATCCGAGCAGTACTTC.

This clone was seen once. The CDR3 coding sequence is TGTGCCAGCAGCTTGGGAGGGGTGGTCGGCTACACCTTC. Encoded protein: CASSLGGVVGYTF. The V gene is TRBV28, the J gene TRBJ1-2, with D maybe TRBD1 (5 bases). Germline loops: CDR1 MDHEN, CDR2 SYDVKM. V lost 6 bases to trimming and J lost 8 bases, with 16 bases between them. This CDR3 contains 13 residues.

This clone is deemed medium-sized. V and J are TRBV7-9 and TRBJ2-1; D possibly corresponds to TRBD1 (6 bases). The V and J ends lost 5 bases and 8 bases respectively, with 7 bases between them. The length of the CDR3 is 11 residues. CDR1 and CDR2 from the germline V gene are SEHNR and FQNEAQ (reference sequence). The DNA for the CDR3 is TGTGCCAGCAGCGAGGGGGATGAGCAGTTCTTC. Protein: CASSEGDEQFF. Full variable domain (outside the CDR3, taken from reference TRBV7-9 and TRBJ2-1): DTGVSQNPRHKITKRGQNVTFRCDPISEHNRLYWYRQTLGQGPEFLTYFQNEAQLEKSRLLSDRFSAERPKGSFSTLEIQRTEQGDSAMYLCASSEGDEQFFGPGTRLTVL.

The genes are TRBV5-1 and TRBJ1-1, with a weak D call TRBD1 (5 bases). Germline lookup yields CDR1 SGHRS and CDR2 YFSETQ. The CDR3 runs 17 residues. Deletions cut 3 bases from V and 2 bases from J, with 20 bases between. CDR3 coding DNA: TGCGCCAGCAGCTCCAGGACACAACTTGAACCTAACACTGAAGCTTTCTTT. This codes for CASSSRTQLEPNTEAFF.

The chain recombines TRBV29-1 with TRBJ2-3, with D unclear. This CDR3 is built from 12 residues. Germline V gene lookup returns CDR1 SQVTM and CDR2 ANQGSEA. Trimming stripped 5 bases from V and 5 bases from J, with 11 bases between. CDR3 residues: CSVTNAGDTQYF. CDR3 DNA sequence: TGCAGCGTTACAAATGCTGGAGATACGCAGTATTTT.

The rearrangement uses TRBV2 and TRBJ1-5; D ambiguous. This CDR3 contains 14 residues. Germline assignment: CDR1 SNHLY and CDR2 FYNNEI. The V gene lost 7 bases and the J gene lost 4 bases, with 14 bases spanning the gap. The CDR3 loop is CASTFNSRNQPQHF. The DNA for the CDR3 is TGTGCCAGCACCTTTAATAGTCGGAATCAGCCCCAGCATTTT.

J is TRBJ2-7 and V is TRBV6-6, with 8 nucleotides matching TRBD2. The J segment lost 2 bases and the V segment lost 2 bases, leaving 8 bases of the junction unmatched. CDR3 length: 16 amino acids. Germline CDR1 reads MNHNY; CDR2 reads SVGAGI (reference sequence). The CDR3 DNA reads as TGTGCCAGCAGTTACAGGGGCGGCGGGGGGACCTACGAGCAGTACTTC. Translating it yields CASSYRGGGGTYEQYF.

The V gene is TRBV2, the J gene TRBJ2-3; 9 nucleotides agree with TRBD2. The trim removed 4 bases at V and 5 bases at J, leaving 10 bases unmatched. Looked up from germline, CDR1 is SNHLY and CDR2 is FYNNEI. The CDR3 runs to 16 residues. CDR3 in amino acids: CASSVPRGGVGDTQYF. The CDR3 DNA reads as TGTGCCAGCAGTGTTCCCCGCGGGGGGGTAGGAGATACGCAGTATTTT.

This clone was seen just once. The chain has TRBV12-5 and TRBJ2-2, with TRBD2 matching 11 bases. Germline values: CDR1 LGHNT, CDR2 FRNRAP. There are 19 residues in the CDR3. V was clipped by 0 bases and J by 2 bases; unmatched bases: 8. CDR3 region: CASGLVKFSGGDNTGELFF. The CDR3 DNA sequence: TGTGCTAGTGGTTTGGTAAAGTTTAGCGGGGGGGACAACACCGGGGAGCTGTTTTTT.

The chain combines TRBV6-5 with TRBJ2-1; 7 nucleotides agree with TRBD1. This CDR3 comprises 13 residues. V lost 2 bases, J lost 6 bases, and 1 base stayed unmatched. Germline V gene data show CDR1 as MNHEY and CDR2 as SVGAGI. The CDR3, as DNA: TGTGCCAGCAGTTACCCAGGGGGCAATGAGCAGTTCTTC. Translating it yields CASSYPGGNEQFF.

The chain combines TRBV7-9 with TRBJ1-1; 8 bases match TRBD1. Germline V gives CDR1 SEHNR, CDR2 FQNEAQ (reference sequence). Unmatched junction bases numbered 9, after V lost 7 bases and J lost 8 bases. This CDR3 spans 13 amino acids. CDR3 nucleotides: TGTGCCAGCATCCGAAACAGGGGGAACGAAGCTTTCTTT. It is translated as CASIRNRGNEAFF.

The chain carries TRBV14 and TRBJ2-3; D gene ambiguous. Germline CDR1 and CDR2: SGHDN and FVKESK. V lost 2 bases to trimming and J lost 3 bases, with 9 bases between them. This CDR3 contains 14 residues. In DNA, the CDR3 is TGTGCCAGCAGCCAATCCCAGGAAACAGATACGCAGTATTTT. Protein: CASSQSQETDTQYF.

The chain couples TRBV5-6 to TRBJ2-5; TRBD1 agrees at 7 bases. CDR1 and CDR2 (germline): SGHDT, YYEEEE. This CDR3 is built from 16 residues. With 5 bases clipped from V and 2 bases from J, the junction kept 12 bases outside the gene matches. The CDR3 DNA sequence: TGTGCCAGCAGTCAACGCCGGACAGGCGGGCAAGAGACCCAGTACTTC. Translation gives CASSQRRTGGQETQYF.

This clone appeared a few times. The chain links TRBV14 to TRBJ2-7, with 8 bases aligning to TRBD2. The CDR3 has 14 amino acids. Germline loops: CDR1 SGHDN, CDR2 FVKESK. J was trimmed by 4 bases and V by 2 bases; bases with no gene match: 4. The CDR3 coding sequence is TGTGCCAGCAGCCAATCGCGGGGGGCGTACGAGCAGTACTTC. This codes for CASSQSRGAYEQYF.

The chain has TRBV6-6 and TRBJ2-1; 12 bases agree with TRBD2. CDR1 MNHNY and CDR2 SVGAGI come from the germline V gene (reference sequence). Germline trimming cut 6 bases from V and 7 bases from J; bases unmatched to any gene: 7. The CDR3 has 15 residues. CDR3 in amino acids: CASSQTSGGRNEQFF. The DNA for the CDR3 is TGTGCCAGCAGCCAGACTAGCGGGGGAAGGAATGAGCAGTTCTTC.

V usage is TRBV7-2 and J usage is TRBJ2-3; weak D call: TRBD2 (6 bases). The CDR3 is made up of 17 amino acids. Per the germline V gene, CDR1 is SGHTA and CDR2 is FQGNSA. Trimming took 5 bases from V and 3 from J, leaving 21 bases between them. CDR3 in amino acids: CASSPEVQAGWTDTQYF. CDR3 DNA: TGTGCCAGCAGCCCAGAGGTACAAGCGGGTTGGACAGATACGCAGTATTTT. Supplemented by reference TRBV7-2 and TRBJ2-3, the full variable domain reads GAGVSQSPSNKVTEKGKDVELRCDPISGHTALYWYRQSLGQGLEFLIYFQGNSAPDKSGLPSDRFSAERTGGSVSTLTIQRTQQEDSAVYLCASSPEVQAGWTDTQYFGPGTRLTVL.

The V gene is TRBV10-1, the J gene TRBJ2-3, with 11 bases matching TRBD2. Germline V lookup: CDR1 WNHNN, CDR2 SYGVQD (reference sequence). Trimming took 4 bases from V and 4 from J; bases not matched to a gene: 7. The CDR3 contains 16 residues. The CDR3 DNA is TGCGCCAGCAGTGGGAGTAGCGGGGGGGCCGCAGATACGCAGTATTTT. Encoded protein: CASSGSSGGAADTQYF.

V and J are TRBV28 and TRBJ2-2, with 8 bases lining up with TRBD1. The CDR3 loop spans 15 amino acids. Germline CDR1 reads MDHEN; CDR2 reads SYDVKM. The ends lost 5 bases at V and 7 bases at J; junction bases unmatched: 9. CDR3 protein: CASSLRQGALGELFF. CDR3 coding DNA: TGTGCCAGCAGTCTGCGTCAGGGGGCCCTCGGGGAGCTGTTTTTT.

This clone has a single count. V usage is TRBV3-1 (or the pseudogene TRBV3-2) and J usage is TRBJ1-6, with 8 bases aligning to TRBD1. CDR3 length: 17 residues. Germline CDR1 and CDR2: LGHDT and YNNKEL (reference sequence). The V segment lost 5 bases and the J segment 6 bases; nucleotides outside the gene matches: 12. The CDR3 spells CASSFHFQQGGNSPLHF. CDR3 DNA: TGTGCCAGCAGCTTTCATTTCCAACAGGGGGGTAATTCACCCCTCCACTTT.

The chain recombines TRBV6-6 with TRBJ2-7; 8 positions agree with TRBD2. The CDR3 runs 16 residues. CDR1 and CDR2 from the germline V gene are MNHNY and SVGAGI (reference sequence). Germline trimming cut 2 bases from V and 2 bases from J; bases unmatched to any gene: 8. DNA for the CDR3: TGTGCCAGCAGTTACCCCATCGGCGGGGGGCCCTACGAGCAGTACTTC. This encodes CASSYPIGGGPYEQYF.